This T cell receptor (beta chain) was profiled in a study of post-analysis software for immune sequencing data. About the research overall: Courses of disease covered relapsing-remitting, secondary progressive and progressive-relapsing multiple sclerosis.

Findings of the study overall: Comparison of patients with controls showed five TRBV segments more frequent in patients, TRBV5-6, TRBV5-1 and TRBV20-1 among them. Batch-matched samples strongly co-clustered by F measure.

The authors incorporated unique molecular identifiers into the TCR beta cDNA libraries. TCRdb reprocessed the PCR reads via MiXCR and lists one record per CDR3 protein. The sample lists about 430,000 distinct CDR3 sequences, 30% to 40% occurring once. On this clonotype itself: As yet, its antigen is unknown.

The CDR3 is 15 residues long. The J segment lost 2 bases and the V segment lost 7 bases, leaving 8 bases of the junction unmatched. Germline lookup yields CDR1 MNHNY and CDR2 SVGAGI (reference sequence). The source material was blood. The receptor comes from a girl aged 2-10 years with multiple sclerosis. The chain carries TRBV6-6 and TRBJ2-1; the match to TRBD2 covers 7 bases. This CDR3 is CASTARRETYNEQFF. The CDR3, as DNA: TGTGCCAGCACCGCGCGGCGGGAGACCTACAATGAGCAGTTCTTC.